What follows are 20 T cell receptor beta chains derived from one specimen sequenced in a study of T cells in women clearing cervical HPV infection. Repertoires were generated with immunoSEQ multiplex PCR, while TCRdb's copy carries only in-frame clones and drops some. This repertoire includes around 38,000 clones. Sequencing was done on a sample of blood buffy coat. The receptors come from a woman between 18 and 70 years old with a cervical HPV16 infection that either progressed to CIN3+ or cleared (not recorded which).

As to this clone: The CDR3 is cut off 3 residues early in the read; its end comes from the germline J gene. The chain combines TRBV5-1 with TRBJ2-1; 11 nucleotides line up with TRBD2. Losses at the gene ends were 4 bases for V and 0 bases for J; bases not matched to a gene: 6. The CDR3 has 17 residues. In germline, CDR1 is SGHRS, CDR2 YFSETQ. The sequenced CDR3 bases are TGCGCCAGCAGCACGGGGACTAGCGGAGCCTCCTACAATGAG. Protein product: CASSTGTSGASYNE. The full CDR3 reads CASSTGTSGASYNEQFF.

On this clone itself: The read halts 3 residues ahead of the CDR3 end, with the missing end drawn from the germline J gene. This chain links TRBV14 with TRBJ1-4; D is undetermined. This CDR3 region has 14 residues. Trimming stripped 3 bases from V and 5 bases from J, with 10 bases between. Germline V gene lookup returns CDR1 SGHDN and CDR2 FVKESK. The CDR3 protein is CASSHGGLNEKLFF. The CDR3 DNA, read in part, is TGTGCCAGCAGCCATGGCGGCCTCAATGAAAAA.

About this clone: The read falls 3 residues short of the CDR3 end, and the missing part is taken from the germline J gene. The chain is built from TRBV10-3 and TRBJ1-4; perhaps TRBD1 as D (6 bases). The germline V and J ends were trimmed by 8 bases and 8 bases, with 9 bases remaining between them. There are 11 residues in the CDR3. CDR1 is ENHRY and CDR2 is SYGVKD in the germline V gene. The CDR3 bases that were read are TGTGCCATCGGGGACACGGAAAAA. Residues: CAIGDTEK. The entire CDR3 is CAIGDTEKLFF.

With regard to this clone: The read is 3 residues too short to cover the CDR3 end, so that end is filled in from the germline J gene. The chain links TRBV2 to TRBJ1-5; 9 positions agree with TRBD1. Germline assignment: CDR1 SNHLY and CDR2 FYNNEI. V lost 7 bases, J lost 8 bases, and 6 bases stayed unmatched. The CDR3 consists of 13 residues. The CDR3 reads CASTWDREKPQHF. CDR3 DNA (partial): TGTGCCAGCACGTGGGACAGGGAGAAGCCC.

Details on this clone: The read ends 3 residues before the CDR3 terminus; that terminus is restored from the germline J gene. The genes are TRBV2 and TRBJ2-5, with a tentative D call TRBD1 (6 bases). Trimming cost V 8 bases and J 0 bases, with 13 bases left between them. CDR3 length: 14 amino acids. Germline CDR1 reads SNHLY; CDR2 reads FYNNEI. The CDR3 is CASLRGQYQETQYF. The sequenced CDR3 bases are TGTGCCAGCCTCCGAGGACAGTACCAAGAGACC.

As to this clone: The read halts 3 residues ahead of the CDR3 end, with the missing end drawn from the germline J gene. The genes are TRBV30 and TRBJ1-1; perhaps TRBD1 as D (5 bases). There are 16 residues in the CDR3. In germline, CDR1 is GTSNPN, CDR2 SVGIG (reference sequence). CDR3 DNA (partial): TGTGCCTGGAGTGCAACGGACATCTCTTACCCCATTCGA. Translating it yields CAWSATDISYPIR. The entire CDR3 is CAWSATDISYPIRAFF.

On this clone: The CDR3 is cut off 3 residues early in the read; its end comes from the germline J gene. V and J are TRBV5-1 and TRBJ1-2, with D tentatively TRBD1 (6 bases). The CDR3 consists of 12 residues. V lost 4 bases to trimming and J lost 4 bases, with 8 bases between them. Germline CDR1 is SGHRS and CDR2 is YFSETQ. The CDR3 is CASSRDTYGYTF. The covered CDR3 bases are TGCGCCAGCAGCCGGGACACCTATGGC.

To note about this clone: The read ends 3 residues early relative to the CDR3; the germline J gene fills the gap. This chain uses TRBV19 with TRBJ2-4; perhaps TRBD1 as D (6 bases). Looked up from germline, CDR1 is LNHDA and CDR2 is SQIVND (reference sequence). The CDR3 sequence is 15 residues long. The CDR3: CASSPVGAVQETQYF. The sequenced part of the CDR3 DNA is TGTGCCAGTAGTCCCGTGGGGGCGGTGCAAGAGACT.

On this clone: The observed sequence ends 3 residues before the CDR3 terminus, with the missing tail filled in from the germline J gene. The chain is built from TRBV19 and TRBJ1-2, with TRBD1 identical over 12 bases. The germline V gene encodes CDR1 LNHDA and CDR2 SQIVND (reference sequence). With 6 bases clipped from V and 3 bases from J, the junction kept 11 bases outside the gene matches. The CDR3 totals 17 residues. This CDR3 is CASRGTGGAGRYYGYTF. The CDR3 DNA, read in part, is TGTGCCAGTAGGGGGACAGGGGGCGCCGGTCGCTACTATGGC.

A word on this clone: The read ends 3 residues before the CDR3 terminus; that terminus is restored from the germline J gene. The chain links TRBV7-3 to TRBJ2-2; D is ambiguous. V lost 5 bases, J lost 6 bases, and 13 bases lay in between. Germline loops: CDR1 SGHTA, CDR2 FQGTGA. The CDR3 is made up of 14 amino acids. Here the CDR3 reads CASSPRAVPGELFF. Partial CDR3 DNA: TGTGCCAGCAGCCCCCGCGCGGTTCCCGGGGAG.

To note about this clone: The DNA ends 3 residues before the CDR3 does, and the rest of the CDR3 is filled in from the germline J gene. The rearrangement links TRBV10-3 to TRBJ1-3, with D uncertain. Per germline, CDR1 ENHRY and CDR2 SYGVKD. Trimming stripped 5 bases from V and 0 bases from J, with 8 bases between. The CDR3 is 14 residues long. The CDR3 sequence is CAISQAISGNTIYF. CDR3 DNA, as far as it was read: TGTGCCATCAGTCAGGCTATCTCTGGAAACACC.

As concerns this clone: The read stops 3 residues short of the end of the CDR3; the missing end is completed from the germline J gene. The rearrangement uses TRBV5-1 and TRBJ2-2; 14 bases fit TRBD2. The J segment lost 7 bases and the V segment lost 4 bases, leaving 6 bases of the junction unmatched. From germline, CDR1 is SGHRS and CDR2 YFSETQ. The CDR3 runs 16 residues. The CDR3 region is CASSLGTSGGLGELFF. Incomplete CDR3 DNA: TGCGCCAGCAGCCTGGGGACTAGCGGGGGACTCGGGGAG.

In regard to this clone: Coverage ceases 3 residues before the CDR3 finishes, and the germline J gene fills in the end. The chain couples TRBV4-2 to TRBJ2-4, with 8 positions matching TRBD1. With V trimmed by 2 bases and J by 9 bases, 3 bases remained unmatched. Germline V CDR1 and CDR2: LGHNA, YNFKEQ. This CDR3 contains 13 residues. CDR3 sequence reads: CASSQQDRVIQYF. The covered CDR3 bases are TGTGCCAGCAGCCAACAGGACAGGGTCATT.

Concerning this clone: The CDR3 end is not reached by the read, which stops 3 residues before it; the germline J gene fills it in. The rearrangement links TRBV20-1 to TRBJ1-4, with a possible D match to TRBD1 (6 bases). CDR1 is DFQATT and CDR2 is SNEGSKA in the germline V gene (reference sequence). V lost 6 bases and J lost 6, with 20 bases in between. The CDR3 has 15 residues. CDR3 residues: CSATFGGGLYEKLFF. CDR3 bases read: TGCAGTGCCACCTTCGGCGGGGGGCTATATGAAAAA.

Worth noting for this clone: The observed sequence ends 3 residues before the CDR3 terminus, with the missing tail filled in from the germline J gene. The chain employs TRBV19 and TRBJ1-3; TRBD1 matches 8 bases. The V gene's germline CDR1 is LNHDA and CDR2 SQIVND (reference sequence). The CDR3 extends over 13 amino acids. V dropped 6 bases and J dropped 4; count of bases not matched to a gene: 2. This CDR3 is CASRTGAGNTIYF. The CDR3 DNA, read in part, is TGTGCCAGTAGGACAGGGGCCGGAAACACC.

Turning to this clone: The read is 3 residues too short to cover the CDR3 end, so that end is filled in from the germline J gene. The chain recombines TRBV29-1 with TRBJ2-1; 8 bases are a match to TRBD2. CDR1 and CDR2 from the germline V gene are SQVTM and ANQGSEA. The V and J ends lost 6 bases and 2 bases, in that order; junction bases with no gene match: 9. The CDR3 runs to 15 residues. The sequenced part of the CDR3 DNA is TGCAGCGTCGGAAGCGGGGGAGGGACCTACAATGAG. It translates to CSVGSGGGTYNE. The full-length CDR3 reads as CSVGSGGGTYNEQFF.

Regarding this clone: The read finishes 3 residues shy of the CDR3 end, and the germline J gene is used to complete it. The chain is built from TRBV19 and TRBJ1-1; possibly TRBD1 for D (5 bases). The germline CDR1 and CDR2 sequences are LNHDA and SQIVND (reference sequence). The CDR3 sequence is 15 residues long. V lost 3 bases, J lost 5 bases, and 16 bases lay in between. Incomplete CDR3 DNA: TGTGCCAGTAGTATTGCCCTGGGGCAAAAGACTGAA. It encodes CASSIALGQKTE. The whole CDR3 sequence reads CASSIALGQKTEAFF.

With respect to this clone: The read gets to within 3 residues of the CDR3 end, and the germline J gene fills in the rest. V usage is TRBV11-3 and J usage is TRBJ2-7; 8 bases fit TRBD1. The CDR3 extends over 14 amino acids. Germline lookup yields CDR1 SGHNT and CDR2 YENEEA. Germline trimming cut 5 bases from V and 3 bases from J; bases unmatched to any gene: 6. CDR3: CASSPGGVGYEQYF. Incomplete CDR3 DNA: TGTGCCAGCAGCCCAGGGGGCGTCGGCTACGAG.

To note about this clone: The read is 3 residues too short to cover the CDR3 end, so that end is filled in from the germline J gene. The chain uses TRBV5-1 and TRBJ1-1; TRBD1 is a possible D gene (5 bases). The germline V gene encodes CDR1 SGHRS and CDR2 YFSETQ. The CDR3 contains 14 residues. Trimming removed 5 bases at V and 6 bases at J, with 17 bases between. The CDR3 bases that were read are TGCGCCAGCAGTTATAGACTAGGGGAAGCTGAA. Its protein product is CASSYRLGEAE. The whole CDR3 protein reads CASSYRLGEAEAFF. Using reference TRBV5-1 and TRBJ1-1 for the parts outside the CDR3, the full variable domain is KAGVTQTPRYLIKTRGQQVTLSCSPISGHRSVSWYQQTPGQGLQFLFEYFSETQRNKGNFPGRFSGRQFSNSRSEMNVSTLELGDSALYLCASSYRLGEAEAFFGQGTRLTVV.

Details on this clone: Additional DNA sequences in this sample encode the identical CDR3. The covered CDR3 bases are TGCAGTGCTAGAGACATCGACAGGTCTAATAGCAATCAGCCC. Residues: CSARDIDRSNSNQP. The complete CDR3 reads CSARDIDRSNSNQPQHF. V gene TRBV20-1 combines with J gene TRBJ1-5, with D maybe TRBD1 (6 bases). The read falls 3 residues short of the CDR3 end, and the missing part is taken from the germline J gene. Germline CDR1 DFQATT, CDR2 SNEGSKA (reference sequence). Trimming pared 0 bases from V and 0 bases from J, leaving 15 bases between. The CDR3 totals 17 residues.